Listed below are T cell receptor beta chains from one sample, sequenced in a study of cytomegalovirus exposure and HLA in healthy donors. Clones were sequenced by immunoSEQ multiplex PCR, and TCRdb holds only the in-frame ones, with some missing. Of roughly 130,000 clones listed, around 80% are singletons. Material: PBMCs. These TCRs come from a woman between 18 and 30 years old in good health and CMV-seropositive. Both conserved end residues are part of each CDR3. The D gene is left open where the match is weak. The size of a clone is reported for some rows only, either as once, few or many, or as a class for expanded clones.

len: 13
j_gene: TRBJ1-5
d_gene: .
abundance: .
v_gene: TRBV27
CDR3aa: CASSFGGGSPQHF
CDR3nt: TGTGCCAGCAGTTTTGGGGGGGGAAGTCCCCAGCATTTT

len: 16
j_gene: TRBJ2-5
d_gene: TRBD1
abundance: once
v_gene: TRBV7-9
CDR3aa: CSSSPRTGTRQETQYF
CDR3nt: TGTTCCAGCAGCCCAAGGACAGGGACACGTCAAGAGACCCAGTACTTC

len: 15
j_gene: TRBJ1-2
d_gene: .
abundance: .
v_gene: TRBV5-5
CDR3aa: CASSLGDSPNYGYTF
CDR3nt: TGTGCCAGCAGCTTGGGAGACAGCCCTAACTATGGCTACACCTTC

len: 13
j_gene: TRBJ2-7
d_gene: TRBD1
abundance: few
v_gene: TRBV2
CDR3aa: CASRAGTAYEQYF
CDR3nt: TGTGCCAGCAGGGCCGGGACAGCCTACGAGCAGTACTTC

len: 13
j_gene: TRBJ2-5
d_gene: .
abundance: .
v_gene: TRBV5-1
CDR3aa: CASSPDWQETQYF
CDR3nt: TGCGCCAGCAGCCCCGACTGGCAAGAGACCCAGTACTTC

len: 15
j_gene: TRBJ2-1
d_gene: .
abundance: .
v_gene: TRBV5-1
CDR3aa: CASSLDRPVGNEQFF
CDR3nt: TGCGCCAGCAGCTTGGACAGGCCCGTGGGGAATGAGCAGTTCTTC

len: 12
j_gene: TRBJ2-3
d_gene: TRBD2
abundance: .
v_gene: TRBV29-1
CDR3aa: CSVLAGGYTQYF
CDR3nt: TGCAGCGTCCTAGCGGGGGGTTATACGCAGTATTTT

len: 15
j_gene: TRBJ1-5
d_gene: .
abundance: .
v_gene: TRBV11-2
CDR3aa: CASSLDRFSNQPQHF
CDR3nt: TGTGCCAGCAGCCTAGACAGGTTTAGCAATCAGCCCCAGCATTTT

len: 13
j_gene: TRBJ2-5
d_gene: TRBD1
abundance: .
v_gene: TRBV6-5
CDR3aa: CASKGQGVETQYF
CDR3nt: TGTGCCAGCAAGGGACAGGGGGTGGAGACCCAGTACTTC

len: 17
j_gene: TRBJ1-1
d_gene: .
abundance: .
v_gene: TRBV4-1
CDR3aa: CASSQDESVLLNTEAFF
CDR3nt: TGCGCCAGCAGCCAAGATGAATCGGTCCTTTTGAACACTGAAGCTTTCTTT

len: 15
j_gene: TRBJ1-2
d_gene: .
abundance: .
v_gene: TRBV6-1
CDR3aa: CASSATGILNYGYTF
CDR3nt: TGTGCCAGCAGCGCCACAGGGATTTTAAACTATGGCTACACCTTC

len: 15
j_gene: TRBJ1-2
d_gene: TRBD1
abundance: few
v_gene: TRBV2
CDR3aa: CASSTNRGRYYGYTF
CDR3nt: TGTGCCAGCAGCACTAACAGGGGGCGTTACTATGGCTACACCTTC

len: 15
j_gene: TRBJ1-1
d_gene: TRBD1
abundance: once
v_gene: TRBV7-9
CDR3aa: CASTLFVTGGTEAFF
CDR3nt: TGTGCCAGCACCCTGTTCGTGACAGGGGGGACTGAAGCTTTCTTT

len: 13
j_gene: TRBJ1-1
d_gene: .
abundance: .
v_gene: TRBV19
CDR3aa: CASNRRGGTEAFF
CDR3nt: TGTGCCAGTAACCGTCGTGGCGGCACTGAAGCTTTCTTT

len: 14
j_gene: TRBJ2-7
d_gene: TRBD1
abundance: .
v_gene: TRBV27
CDR3aa: CASSPGGPFGEQYF
CDR3nt: TGTGCCAGCAGTCCAGGGGGCCCATTTGGCGAGCAGTACTTC

len: 13
j_gene: TRBJ1-5
d_gene: TRBD1
abundance: .
v_gene: TRBV7-9
CDR3aa: CASSTGQGLIRHF
CDR3nt: TGTGCCAGCAGCACCGGACAGGGCCTAATTCGGCATTTT

len: 15
j_gene: TRBJ1-2
d_gene: TRBD1
abundance: few
v_gene: TRBV7-9
CDR3aa: CASSLAGQGKGGYTF
CDR3nt: TGTGCCAGCAGCTTAGCCGGACAGGGAAAAGGTGGCTACACCTTC

len: 16
j_gene: TRBJ1-1
d_gene: TRBD1
abundance: .
v_gene: TRBV28
CDR3aa: CASSLLLTGVNTEAFF
CDR3nt: TGTGCCAGCAGTTTATTACTGACAGGGGTGAACACTGAAGCTTTCTTT

len: 15
j_gene: TRBJ2-7
d_gene: TRBD2
abundance: .
v_gene: TRBV5-4
CDR3aa: CASSLAGGGSYEQYF
CDR3nt: TGTGCCAGCAGCTTGGCGGGGGGTGGCTCCTACGAGCAGTACTTC

len: 15
j_gene: TRBJ2-2
d_gene: .
abundance: .
v_gene: TRBV6-5
CDR3aa: CASSYQQGNTGELFF
CDR3nt: TGTGCCAGCAGTTACCAACAGGGGAACACCGGGGAGCTGTTTTTT

len: 19
j_gene: TRBJ2-1
d_gene: TRBD2
abundance: .
v_gene: TRBV13
CDR3aa: CASSLGLAGGLPSYNEQFF
CDR3nt: TGTGCCAGCAGCTTAGGCCTAGCGGGGGGCCTTCCCTCCTACAATGAGCAGTTCTTC

len: 13
j_gene: TRBJ2-7
d_gene: .
abundance: few
v_gene: TRBV27
CDR3aa: CASSFVAGNEQYF
CDR3nt: TGTGCCAGCAGTTTTGTAGCCGGGAACGAGCAGTACTTC

len: 14
j_gene: TRBJ1-2
d_gene: .
abundance: .
v_gene: TRBV15
CDR3aa: CATSRVGSNYGYTF
CDR3nt: TGTGCCACCAGCAGAGTGGGGAGTAACTATGGCTACACCTTC

len: 14
j_gene: TRBJ2-7
d_gene: TRBD1
abundance: .
v_gene: TRBV2
CDR3aa: CASSKGGQGREQYF
CDR3nt: TGTGCCAGCAGCAAGGGGGGACAGGGCCGCGAGCAGTACTTC

len: 15
j_gene: TRBJ1-2
d_gene: .
abundance: .
v_gene: TRBV5-4
CDR3aa: CASSFGLIDNYGYTF
CDR3nt: TGTGCCAGCAGCTTCGGTCTGATAGATAACTATGGCTACACCTTC

len: 13
j_gene: TRBJ2-7
d_gene: TRBD2
abundance: few
v_gene: TRBV25-1
CDR3aa: CASSDSGGREQYF
CDR3nt: TGTGCCAGCAGTGACAGCGGGGGACGTGAGCAGTACTTC

len: 15
j_gene: TRBJ2-2
d_gene: .
abundance: .
v_gene: TRBV27
CDR3aa: CASSRVGAWTGELFF
CDR3nt: TGTGCCAGCAGTCGGGTGGGAGCATGGACCGGGGAGCTGTTTTTT

len: 16
j_gene: TRBJ2-2
d_gene: TRBD2
abundance: .
v_gene: TRBV5-7
CDR3aa: CASSFGLAGSTGELFF
CDR3nt: TGTGCCAGCAGCTTTGGACTAGCGGGCTCCACCGGGGAGCTGTTTTTT

len: 11
j_gene: TRBJ2-1
d_gene: TRBD2
abundance: .
v_gene: TRBV2
CDR3aa: CLAGGPYEQFF
CDR3nt: TGTTTAGCGGGGGGGCCTTATGAGCAGTTCTTC

len: 14
j_gene: TRBJ2-6
d_gene: .
abundance: .
v_gene: TRBV19
CDR3aa: CASKGGSGANVLTF
CDR3nt: TGTGCCAGTAAAGGGGGCTCTGGGGCCAACGTCCTGACTTTC

len: 15
j_gene: TRBJ2-4
d_gene: .
abundance: .
v_gene: TRBV7-2
CDR3aa: CASSLGGGPKNIQYF
CDR3nt: TGTGCCAGCAGCTTAGGGGGGGGGCCCAAAAACATTCAGTACTTC

len: 15
j_gene: TRBJ2-2
d_gene: TRBD1
abundance: .
v_gene: TRBV4-2
CDR3aa: CASSQAGTGGAELFF
CDR3nt: TGTGCCAGCAGCCAAGCCGGGACAGGGGGCGCGGAGCTGTTTTTT

len: 16
j_gene: TRBJ2-2
d_gene: TRBD2
abundance: .
v_gene: TRBV7-6
CDR3aa: CASSSGGGLGTGELFF
CDR3nt: TGTGCCAGCAGCTCCGGGGGGGGCCTTGGCACCGGGGAGCTGTTTTTT

len: 15
j_gene: TRBJ1-1
d_gene: TRBD1
abundance: .
v_gene: TRBV9
CDR3aa: CASSTRTGPNTEAFF
CDR3nt: TGTGCCAGCAGCACTAGGACAGGTCCGAACACTGAAGCTTTCTTT

len: 17
j_gene: TRBJ2-5
d_gene: .
abundance: .
v_gene: TRBV11-3
CDR3aa: CASSLDVTGELGETQYF
CDR3nt: TGTGCCAGCAGCTTAGATGTCACGGGGGAATTGGGAGAGACCCAGTACTTC

len: 16
j_gene: TRBJ1-2
d_gene: TRBD1
abundance: .
v_gene: TRBV7-9
CDR3aa: CASSQTSRGPFYGYTF
CDR3nt: TGTGCCAGCAGCCAAACCTCCAGGGGGCCTTTCTATGGCTACACCTTC

len: 15
j_gene: TRBJ2-5
d_gene: TRBD2
abundance: .
v_gene: TRBV7-9
CDR3aa: CASSSGLAGGWTQYF
CDR3nt: TGTGCCAGCAGCTCCGGACTAGCGGGGGGCTGGACCCAGTACTTC

len: 12
j_gene: TRBJ2-7
d_gene: TRBD1
abundance: .
v_gene: TRBV29-1
CDR3aa: CSVVQGANEQYF
CDR3nt: TGCAGCGTGGTACAGGGGGCTAATGAGCAGTACTTC

len: 13
j_gene: TRBJ1-5
d_gene: .
abundance: .
v_gene: TRBV6-5
CDR3aa: CASSFDGNQPQHF
CDR3nt: TGTGCCAGCAGTTTTGACGGGAATCAGCCCCAGCATTTT

len: 18
j_gene: TRBJ2-1
d_gene: TRBD2
abundance: .
v_gene: TRBV6-1
CDR3aa: CASSAKGSGTSDYNEQFF
CDR3nt: TGTGCCAGCAGTGCAAAGGGGTCCGGGACTAGCGATTACAATGAGCAGTTCTTC

len: 13
j_gene: TRBJ1-2
d_gene: TRBD1
abundance: .
v_gene: TRBV25-1
CDR3aa: CASRGQGNYGYTF
CDR3nt: TGTGCCAGCAGAGGACAGGGGAACTATGGCTACACCTTC